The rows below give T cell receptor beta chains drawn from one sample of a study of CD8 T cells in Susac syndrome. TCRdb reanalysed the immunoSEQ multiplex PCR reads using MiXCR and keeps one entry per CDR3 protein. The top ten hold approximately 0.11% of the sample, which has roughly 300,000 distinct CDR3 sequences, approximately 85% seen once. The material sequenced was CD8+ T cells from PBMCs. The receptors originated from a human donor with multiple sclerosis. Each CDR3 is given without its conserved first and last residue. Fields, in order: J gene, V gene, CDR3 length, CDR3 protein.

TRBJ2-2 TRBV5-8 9 ASIRTGGLF
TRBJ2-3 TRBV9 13 ASSVGRKQLDTQY
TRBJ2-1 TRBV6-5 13 ASSLGPQSRNEQF
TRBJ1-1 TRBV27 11 ASSLGGRTEAF
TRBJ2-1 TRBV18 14 ASSHLSGTGTNEQF
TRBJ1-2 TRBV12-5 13 ASGLVTGGNYGYT
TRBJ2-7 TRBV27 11 ASSLSASYEQY
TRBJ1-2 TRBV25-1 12 ASSESEPNYGYT
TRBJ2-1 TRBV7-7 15 ASSLGSGHPSYNEQF
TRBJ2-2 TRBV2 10 ASSTATGELF
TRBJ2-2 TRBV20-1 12 SARGLAVTGELF
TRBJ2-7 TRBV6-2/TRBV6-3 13 ASTPPRDLPYEQY
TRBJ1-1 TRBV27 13 ASSIIPGLYTEAF
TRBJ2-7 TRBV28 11 ASTREIRYEQY
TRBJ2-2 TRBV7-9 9 ASSFDGELF
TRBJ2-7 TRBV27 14 ASSNLNGRTPHEQY
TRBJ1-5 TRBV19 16 ASSIDWSGVAAGQPQH
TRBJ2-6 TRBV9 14 ATEGRGPSGANVLT
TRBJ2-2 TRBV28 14 ASSLYKRETTGELF
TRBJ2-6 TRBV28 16 ASSFGGRHYSGANVLT
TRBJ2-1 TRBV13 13 ASSTGREVHNEQF
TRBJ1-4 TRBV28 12 ASRLQGEGEKLF
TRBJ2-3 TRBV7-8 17 ASSSGLAGLQSSTDTQY
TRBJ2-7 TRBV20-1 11 SARRTSGYEQY
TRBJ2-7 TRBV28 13 ASSRTPTGTGEQY
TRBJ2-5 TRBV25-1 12 ASSADSDQETQY